These 2 T cell receptor beta chains came from one sample sequenced in a study of cytomegalovirus exposure and HLA in healthy donors. PCR was performed using 60 Vbeta and 13 Jbeta primers. Profiled with immunoSEQ multiplex PCR; TCRdb holds only in-frame clones, not every one. The sample holds some 150,000 clones, around 60% seen once. The sequenced material came from PBMCs. The receptor set was obtained from a woman aged 55 to 70 in good health and CMV-seropositive.

The chain employs TRBV10-1 and TRBJ2-7, with 13 bases that match TRBD2. The germline gives CDR1 WNHNN, CDR2 SYGVQD (reference sequence). The CDR3 contains 14 residues. V gave up 6 bases and J gave up 6 bases; unmatched junction bases: 5. CDR3 loop: CASRERLAGGEQYF. CDR3 nucleotides: TGCGCCAGCAGAGAGAGACTAGCGGGAGGCGAGCAGTACTTC.

The genes are TRBV4-1 and TRBJ1-1; D remains unclear. Germline-derived CDR1 and CDR2 are MGHRA and YSYEKL. This CDR3 comprises 14 residues. Trimming removed 3 bases from V and 0 bases from J, with 8 bases in between. CDR3: CASSHGEMNTEAFF. The CDR3 DNA sequence: TGCGCCAGCAGCCACGGGGAAATGAACACTGAAGCTTTCTTT.